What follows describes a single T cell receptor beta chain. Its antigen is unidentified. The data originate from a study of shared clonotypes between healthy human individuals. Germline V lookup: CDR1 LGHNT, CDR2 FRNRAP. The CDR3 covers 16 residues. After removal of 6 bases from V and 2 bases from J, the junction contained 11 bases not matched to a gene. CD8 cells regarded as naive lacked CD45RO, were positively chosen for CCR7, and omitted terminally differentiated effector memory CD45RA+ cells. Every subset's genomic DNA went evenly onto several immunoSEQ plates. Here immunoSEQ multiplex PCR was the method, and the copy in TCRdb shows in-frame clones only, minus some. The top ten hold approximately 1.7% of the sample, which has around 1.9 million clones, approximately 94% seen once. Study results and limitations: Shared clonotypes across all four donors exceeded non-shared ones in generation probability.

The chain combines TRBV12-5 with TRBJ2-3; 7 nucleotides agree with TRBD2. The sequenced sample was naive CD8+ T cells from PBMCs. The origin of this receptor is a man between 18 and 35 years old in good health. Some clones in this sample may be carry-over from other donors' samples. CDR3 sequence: CASGPGEGLYTDTQYF. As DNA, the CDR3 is TGTGCTAGTGGCCCCGGGGAGGGACTATACACAGATACGCAGTATTTT.